The 28 T cell receptor beta chains listed next were all sequenced from one sample in a study of shared clonotypes between healthy human individuals. Generated by immunoSEQ multiplex PCR, the TCRdb table keeps only in-frame clones and is missing some. This table has 200,000 to 250,000 clones, under 80% appearing once. Sequenced material: memory CD4+ T cells sorted from blood. The subset denotes: CD45RA-negative fraction. The receptors come from a man aged 25-45 years in good health.

This clone was picked up a small number of times. The gene calls are TRBV11-2 and TRBJ2-4, with 7 bases that match TRBD2. The trim removed 0 bases at V and 5 bases at J, leaving 4 bases unmatched. The CDR3 sequence is 15 residues long. Germline CDR1 is SGHAT and CDR2 is FQNNGV. The CDR3 loop is CASSLDGLAENIQYF. The CDR3 DNA reads as TGTGCCAGCAGCTTAGATGGGCTAGCGGAAAACATTCAGTACTTC.

This clone occurred many times. The chain carries TRBV11-3 and TRBJ2-2; 8 positions agree with TRBD1. The CDR3 is 16 amino acids. Germline lookup yields CDR1 SGHNT and CDR2 YENEEA. V was pared by 5 bases and J by 1 base, with 6 bases of the junction left unmatched. The chain's CDR3 is CASSPQGAQNTGELFF. For the CDR3, the DNA is TGTGCCAGCAGCCCTCAGGGGGCGCAGAACACCGGGGAGCTGTTTTTT.

This clone was counted at least ten times. This same CDR3 is encoded by further DNA sequences in the sample. The rearrangement joins TRBV5-1 to TRBJ2-5; D not certain. This CDR3 region has 12 residues. Germline CDR1 SGHRS, CDR2 YFSETQ. V gave up 0 bases and J gave up 0 bases, with 0 bases separating them. The DNA of the CDR3 is TGCGCCAGCAGCTTGGACCAAGAGACCCAGTACTTC. Protein sequence: CASSLDQETQYF.

This chain joins TRBV10-3 and TRBJ2-1, with TRBD2 matching 12 bases. From germline, CDR1 is ENHRY and CDR2 SYGVKD. Trimming at V came to 3 bases and at J to 13 bases, leaving 10 bases not matched to a gene. The CDR3 length is 15 residues. The CDR3 spells CAISEGGLAGGPQFF. The CDR3 region has the DNA TGTGCCATCAGTGAAGGGGGGCTAGCGGGAGGGCCTCAGTTCTTC.

This clone has just a few counts. V gene TRBV6-1 combines with J gene TRBJ2-5; a weak D match, TRBD2 (6 bases). Trimming pared 2 bases from V and 5 bases from J, leaving 12 bases between. This CDR3 is 14 amino acids long. CDR1 and CDR2 (germline): MNHNS, SASEGT. CDR3 loop: CASSESIGGETQYF. DNA of the CDR3: TGTGCCAGCAGTGAATCGATTGGAGGGGAGACCCAGTACTTC.

The chain employs TRBV5-1 and TRBJ2-7, with a tentative D call TRBD2 (5 bases). The germline V gene encodes CDR1 SGHRS and CDR2 YFSETQ. The CDR3 is 16 amino acids. Between the trimmed V and J ends, which lost 0 bases and 4 bases, there was a span of 17 bases. The CDR3 DNA reads TGCGCCAGCAGCTTGGACCAGAGCCCTCGGGAATACGAGCAGTACTTC. Translating it yields CASSLDQSPREYEQYF.

The rearrangement links TRBV11-2 to TRBJ2-7; perhaps TRBD1 as D (5 bases). Trimming removed 2 bases from V and 0 bases from J, with 17 bases in between. Per the germline V gene, CDR1 is SGHAT and CDR2 is FQNNGV. The CDR3 contains 17 residues. CDR3 sequence: CASSLSLTGRSSYEQYF. The DNA of the CDR3 is TGTGCCAGCAGCTTATCCCTTACAGGCCGTAGCTCCTACGAGCAGTACTTC.

This rearrangement joins TRBV5-1 to TRBJ1-3; D gene ambiguous. The CDR3 totals 15 residues. CDR1 and CDR2 from the germline V gene are SGHRS and YFSETQ. V was trimmed by 4 bases and J by 0 bases, leaving 11 bases between them. CDR3 sequence reads: CASSAYSSSGNTIYF. Written as DNA, the CDR3 is TGCGCCAGCAGCGCGTACTCAAGCTCTGGAAACACCATATATTTT.

The chain uses TRBV25-1 and TRBJ2-1, with 10 bases lining up with TRBD2. The ends lost 4 bases at V and 5 bases at J; junction bases unmatched: 11. Looked up from germline, CDR1 is MGHDK and CDR2 is SYGVNS. The CDR3 sequence is 17 residues long. CDR3 DNA sequence: TGTGCCAGCAGTGTTATGGCTAGCGGGAGAATCCACAATGAGCAGTTCTTC. It is translated as CASSVMASGRIHNEQFF.

The chain joins TRBV28 to TRBJ2-5; 9 positions match TRBD1. Germline CDR1 is MDHEN and CDR2 is SYDVKM. This CDR3 spans 14 amino acids. Trimming at V came to 5 bases and at J to 6 bases, leaving 7 bases not matched to a gene. Here the CDR3 reads CASSKQGAGKTQYF. Written as DNA, the CDR3 is TGTGCCAGCAGTAAACAGGGGGCCGGGAAGACCCAGTACTTC.

The table lists this clone with many counts. This chain connects TRBV2 to TRBJ2-2; 8 nucleotides agree with TRBD1. Germline CDR1 reads SNHLY; CDR2 reads FYNNEI. This CDR3 is built from 12 residues. J gave up 14 bases and V 2 bases, and 4 bases lay outside the gene matches. CDR3 loop: CASSEYDRGLFF. For the CDR3, the DNA is TGTGCCAGCAGTGAATACGACAGGGGCCTGTTTTTT.

This clone has just one count. The chain uses TRBV11-2 and TRBJ2-7; maybe TRBD1 (5 bases). Germline CDR1 is SGHAT and CDR2 is FQNNGV. The CDR3 sequence is 16 residues long. The V and J ends lost 5 bases and 2 bases respectively, with 19 bases between them. CDR3 sequence: CASSRRQISGTYEQYF. In DNA form, the CDR3 reads TGTGCCAGCAGCCGACGACAGATTAGTGGGACCTACGAGCAGTACTTC. Supplemented by reference TRBV11-2 and TRBJ2-7, the full variable domain reads EAGVAQSPRYKIIEKRQSVAFWCNPISGHATLYWYQQILGQGPKLLIQFQNNGVVDDSQLPKDRFSAERLKGVDSTLKIQPAKLEDSAVYLCASSRRQISGTYEQYFGPGTRLTVT.

The chain has TRBV11-2 and TRBJ2-7; 9 nucleotides match TRBD2. J gave up 3 bases and V 7 bases, and 7 bases lay outside the gene matches. This CDR3 has 14 amino acids. The germline gives CDR1 SGHAT, CDR2 FQNNGV. The CDR3 loop reads CASNREREDYEQYF. CDR3 nucleotides: TGTGCCAGCAACAGGGAGCGGGAGGACTACGAGCAGTACTTC.

The rearrangement joins TRBV9 to TRBJ1-5, with 12 bases lining up with TRBD1. Germline CDR1 and CDR2: SGDLS and YYNGEE. This CDR3 has 15 residues. The V segment lost 4 bases and the J segment 6 bases; nucleotides outside the gene matches: 5. The CDR3 DNA follows: TGTGCCAGCAGCCGGGGACAGGGGGCAGGTCAGCCCCAGCATTTT. Protein: CASSRGQGAGQPQHF.

This chain connects TRBV5-4 to TRBJ2-1, with D possibly TRBD2 on 6 matching bases. Germline-derived CDR1 and CDR2 are SGHNT and YYREEE (reference sequence). Between the trimmed V and J ends, which lost 4 bases and 9 bases, there was a span of 14 bases. The CDR3 length is 13 residues. CDR3 sequence reads: CASSPRDSSEQFF. The CDR3 nucleotides are TGTGCCAGCAGCCCCCGGGACTCTTCTGAGCAGTTCTTC.

The count of this clone is one. This chain uses TRBV28 with TRBJ2-7, with a tentative D call TRBD2 (6 bases). Trimming left V 2 bases short and J 3 bases short, with 11 bases between. This CDR3 is built from 14 residues. Germline V CDR1 and CDR2: MDHEN, SYDVKM. DNA for the CDR3: TGTGCCAGCAGTTTAGGGACTCCCCTCTACGAGCAGTACTTC. Residues: CASSLGTPLYEQYF.

The V and J genes are TRBV7-2 and TRBJ2-7, with no clear D. The length of the CDR3 is 14 residues. Looked up from germline, CDR1 is SGHTA and CDR2 is FQGNSA. V shed 5 bases and J shed 2 bases, with 13 bases lying between them. CDR3 sequence reads: CASSARQVTYEQYF. CDR3 sequence (DNA): TGTGCCAGCAGCGCAAGGCAGGTCACCTACGAGCAGTACTTC. The variable domain in full, completed from reference TRBV7-2 and TRBJ2-7, reads GAGVSQSPSNKVTEKGKDVELRCDPISGHTALYWYRQSLGQGLEFLIYFQGNSAPDKSGLPSDRFSAERTGGSVSTLTIQRTQQEDSAVYLCASSARQVTYEQYFGPGTRLTVT.

The CDR3 loop is CAISDRRAVSYEQYF. The CDR3 DNA follows: TGTGCCATCAGTGACAGGAGGGCCGTTTCCTACGAGCAGTACTTC. The rearrangement uses TRBV10-3 and TRBJ2-7, with D possibly matching TRBD2 (6 bases). V gave up 3 bases and J gave up 1 base, with 13 bases separating them. This CDR3 has 15 amino acids. Germline CDR1 and CDR2: ENHRY and SYGVKD.

There are many counts of this clone. The chain uses TRBV7-2 and TRBJ2-1, with 12 bases aligning to TRBD2. Germline-derived CDR1 and CDR2 are SGHTA and FQGNSA. The CDR3 spans 15 residues. The V and J ends lost 5 bases and 4 bases, in that order; junction bases with no gene match: 3. As DNA, the CDR3 is TGTGCCAGCAGCCGTCTAGCGGGAGGGTACAATGAGCAGTTCTTC. It yields the protein CASSRLAGGYNEQFF.

This chain uses TRBV5-4 with TRBJ2-3, with D perhaps TRBD1 (5 bases). Germline V CDR1 and CDR2: SGHNT, YYREEE (reference sequence). CDR3 size: 14 residues. Trimming removed 2 bases at V and 2 bases at J, with 9 bases between. The CDR3 protein is CASSLRGFTDTQYF. CDR3 nucleotides: TGTGCCAGCAGCTTAAGGGGCTTCACAGATACGCAGTATTTT.

The chain joins TRBV6-5 to TRBJ2-1; D perhaps matches TRBD2 (6 bases). The V end lost 5 bases, the J end lost 5 bases, and 10 bases lay between the germline ends. The CDR3 is 13 residues long. From germline, CDR1 is MNHEY and CDR2 SVGAGI. This CDR3 reads CASSKGLNNEQFF. The CDR3 coding sequence is TGTGCCAGCAGTAAGGGACTCAACAATGAGCAGTTCTTC.

This chain uses TRBV7-2 with TRBJ2-1; D tentatively fits TRBD1 or TRBD2 (6 bases each). The germline V gene has CDR1 SGHTA and CDR2 FQGNSA. The V end lost 5 bases, the J end lost 5 bases, and 16 bases lay between the germline ends. The CDR3 sequence is 15 residues long. The CDR3 DNA is TGTGCCAGCAGCCACCGGGGGCCTGGGGACAATGAGCAGTTCTTC. Amino acid sequence: CASSHRGPGDNEQFF.

The CDR3 region has the DNA TGCGCCAGCAGCTCCGGGACAGGGACTGGGGCCAACGTCCTGACTTTC. Its translation is CASSSGTGTGANVLTF. The chain combines TRBV5-1 with TRBJ2-6, with 9 bases identical to TRBD1. Germline trimming cut 3 bases from V and 2 bases from J; bases unmatched to any gene: 3. The CDR3 contains 16 residues. CDR1 is SGHRS and CDR2 is YFSETQ in the germline V gene. Complete variable domain (other parts from reference TRBV5-1 and TRBJ2-6): KAGVTQTPRYLIKTRGQQVTLSCSPISGHRSVSWYQQTPGQGLQFLFEYFSETQRNKGNFPGRFSGRQFSNSRSEMNVSTLELGDSALYLCASSSGTGTGANVLTFGAGSRLTVL.

The genes are TRBV9 and TRBJ1-3; possible D gene TRBD1, 6 bases. The V end lost 3 bases, the J end lost 4 bases, and 14 bases lay between the germline ends. CDR3 length equals 15 residues. Germline lookup yields CDR1 SGDLS and CDR2 YYNGEE. CDR3 amino acids: CASSASGGGGNTIYF. Written as DNA, the CDR3 is TGTGCCAGCAGCGCGAGCGGGGGGGGCGGAAACACCATATATTTT.

The rearrangement links TRBV7-8 to TRBJ2-1, with D perhaps TRBD1 (6 bases). Germline V gene data show CDR1 as SGHVS and CDR2 as FQNEAQ. CDR3 length equals 13 residues. V gave up 3 bases and J gave up 7 bases, with 10 bases separating them. The CDR3: CASSLNRVNEQFF. The DNA for the CDR3 is TGTGCCAGCAGCTTGAACAGGGTTAATGAGCAGTTCTTC. The complete variable domain, with remaining parts taken from reference TRBV7-8 and TRBJ2-1, reads GAGVSQSPRYKVAKRGQDVALRCDPISGHVSLFWYQQALGQGPEFLTYFQNEAQLDKSGLPSDRFFAERPEGSVSTLKIQRTQQEDSAVYLCASSLNRVNEQFFGPGTRLTVL.

There are a few counts of this clone. This rearrangement joins TRBV2 to TRBJ2-7; TRBD1 matches at 8 bases. The trim removed 9 bases at V and 2 bases at J, leaving 6 bases unmatched. The CDR3 contains 13 residues. Germline assignment: CDR1 SNHLY and CDR2 FYNNEI. DNA for the CDR3: TGTGCCAGAAGAGGACAGGGTGCCTACGAGCAGTACTTC. It encodes CARRGQGAYEQYF.

This clone was seen a few times. This chain connects TRBV6-6 to TRBJ1-2; no firm D call. Germline V CDR1 and CDR2: MNHNY, SVGAGI (reference sequence). Trimming removed 4 bases from V and 4 bases from J, with 7 bases in between. The CDR3 extends over 12 amino acids. The CDR3: CASSSEGYGYTF. Here the CDR3 DNA reads TGTGCCAGCAGTTCGGAGGGCTATGGCTACACCTTC.

This chain joins TRBV27 and TRBJ2-6, with TRBD1 matching 7 bases. The CDR3 extends over 15 amino acids. J lost 4 bases, V lost 3 bases, and 3 bases had no gene match. Per the germline V gene, CDR1 is MNHEY and CDR2 is SMNVEV (reference sequence). The CDR3, as DNA: TGTGCCAGCAGTTTCAGGGGGACGGGGGCCAACGTCCTGACTTTC. Its protein product is CASSFRGTGANVLTF.